This record concerns one T cell receptor (beta chain) sequence. This sample was included in a study of blood T cell repertoires in COVID-19. The CDR3 is made up of 15 amino acids. Germline V gene lookup returns CDR1 MDHEN and CDR2 SYDVKM. The ends were cut back, 6 bases at V and 2 bases at J, with 17 bases in the middle. Sequenced by immunoSEQ multiplex PCR; TCRdb stores in-frame clones only, minus some. The sample has around 400,000 clones; 70% to 90% are singletons. The chain links TRBV28 to TRBJ2-7; weak D call: TRBD2 (6 bases). The sample taken for sequencing was PBMCs or T cells enriched from blood (not recorded which). The clonotype was recovered from a woman younger than 30 who had been exposed to COVID-19. The CDR3, as DNA: TGTGCCAGCAGATCCTTAGCGGAGACCACCTACGAGCAGTACTTC. The encoded protein is CASRSLAETTYEQYF.